One and the same sample provided the 18 T cell receptor beta chains below, sequenced in a study of yellow fever vaccine responses in identical twins. TCRdb reprocessed the RT-PCR reads with MiXCR, giving one entry per CDR3 protein. The sample has around 2,500 distinct CDR3 sequences; about 84% are singletons. Sample: T cells from blood (PBMCs), unsorted or a sorted subset (not recorded which), taken before or after yellow fever vaccination (not recorded which). The receptor set was obtained from a woman between 18 and 30 years old who received the yellow fever vaccine.

V usage is TRBV2 and J usage is TRBJ2-5, with 9 bases identical to TRBD1. CDR3 length: 14 amino acids. The V gene end was trimmed by 6 bases and the J gene end by 5 bases; junction bases not matched to a gene: 7. Germline CDR1 reads SNHLY; CDR2 reads FYNNEI. CDR3 nucleotide sequence: TGTGCCAGCAGGACACAGGGGGCGGAGGAGACCCAGTACTTC. Encoded protein: CASRTQGAEETQYF. The full variable domain, in which reference TRBV2 and TRBJ2-5 provide the parts outside the CDR3, is EPEVTQTPSHQVTQMGQEVILRCVPISNHLYFYWYRQILGQKVEFLVSFYNNEISEKSEIFDDQFSVERPDGSNFTLKIRSTKLEDSAMYFCASRTQGAEETQYFGPGTRLLVL.

This clonotype occurred a few times. The chain has TRBV18 and TRBJ1-3, with TRBD1 matching over 8 bases. There are 12 residues in the CDR3. V was clipped by 3 bases and J by 13 bases; unmatched bases: 5. Looked up from germline, CDR1 is KGHSH and CDR2 is LQKENI. In DNA, the CDR3 is TGTGCCAGCTCACCCGGGACAGGAGAAATATATTTT. This codes for CASSPGTGEIYF.

The chain has TRBV6-1 and TRBJ2-3; D remains unclear. The CDR3 is 11 amino acids. Trimming took off 5 bases at V and 4 bases at J, with 4 bases between the two ends. The germline V gene has CDR1 MNHNS and CDR2 SASEGT. The DNA for the CDR3 is TGTGCCAGCAGTATCTCAGATACGCAGTATTTT. As protein: CASSISDTQYF.

Only one count was recorded for this clonotype. The V and J genes are TRBV28 and TRBJ2-1, with D maybe TRBD2 (7 bases). V was cut by 8 bases and J by 3 bases, with 20 bases left in between. This CDR3 comprises 16 residues. From germline, CDR1 is MDHEN and CDR2 SYDVKM. The CDR3 loop is CASLEGGGVGYNEQFF. The CDR3 DNA sequence: TGTGCCAGCCTAGAAGGGGGGGGGGTCGGCTACAATGAGCAGTTCTTC.

This clonotype was found once. This chain uses TRBV5-1 with TRBJ2-7, with unresolved D. This CDR3 has 13 amino acids. CDR1 and CDR2 (germline): SGHRS, YFSETQ. Deletions cut 5 bases from V and 2 bases from J, with 11 bases between. CDR3 sequence (DNA): TGCGCCAGCAGTCTGACCGCAACCTACGAGCAGTACTTC. Its protein product is CASSLTATYEQYF.

V gene TRBV29-1 combines with J gene TRBJ2-2; 12 bases fit TRBD2. CDR1 and CDR2 (germline): SQVTM, ANQGSEA. There are 14 residues in the CDR3. V lost 4 bases, J lost 5 bases, and 2 bases stayed unmatched. The CDR3 spells CSVGGLAGTGELFF. DNA of the CDR3: TGCAGCGTTGGCGGACTAGCGGGGACCGGGGAGCTGTTTTTT.

The chain employs TRBV14 and TRBJ2-7; D ambiguous. The CDR3 has 11 amino acids. V lost 2 bases and J 3 bases, leaving 2 bases between the germline ends. Germline V gives CDR1 SGHDN, CDR2 FVKESK. As DNA, the CDR3 is TGTGCCAGCAGCCAACACTACGAGCAGTACTTC. Encoded protein: CASSQHYEQYF.

This chain uses TRBV28 with TRBJ1-2; 9 nucleotides align to TRBD1. Germline CDR1 MDHEN, CDR2 SYDVKM. Trimming at V came to 4 bases and at J to 7 bases, leaving 4 bases not matched to a gene. The length of the CDR3 is 13 residues. The CDR3: CASSSGDRAGYTF. CDR3 DNA: TGTGCCAGCAGTTCCGGGGACAGGGCTGGCTACACCTTC.

CDR3 loop: CASSMLASGQFF. The CDR3, as DNA: TGTGCCAGCAGCATGCTAGCGTCGGGGCAGTTCTTC. The chain employs TRBV5-4 and TRBJ2-1; tentatively, D is TRBD2 (6 bases). CDR3 size: 12 residues. V dropped 4 bases and J dropped 12 bases, with 14 bases sitting between them. The V gene's germline CDR1 is SGHNT and CDR2 YYREEE (reference sequence).

The chain combines TRBV28 with TRBJ2-3; 9 nucleotides align to TRBD1. The CDR3 has 13 amino acids. V shed 6 bases, J shed 6 bases, and the junction held 4 bases outside the gene matches. From germline, CDR1 is MDHEN and CDR2 SYDVKM. This chain's CDR3 is CASRRDRVDTQYF. CDR3 nucleotides: TGTGCCAGCAGACGGGACAGGGTTGATACGCAGTATTTT.

V and J are TRBV20-1 and TRBJ2-7, with D possibly being TRBD1 or TRBD2 (5 bases each). The germline V and J ends were trimmed by 3 bases and 4 bases, with 13 bases remaining between them. The CDR3 length is 13 residues. In germline, CDR1 is DFQATT, CDR2 SNEGSKA (reference sequence). The CDR3 loop reads CSASRDGKYEQYF. The CDR3 DNA follows: TGCAGTGCTAGCCGGGACGGCAAGTACGAGCAGTACTTC.

The chain joins TRBV5-1 to TRBJ2-5; D possibly matches TRBD1 or TRBD2 (5 bases each). CDR1 SGHRS and CDR2 YFSETQ come from the germline V gene. CDR3 length: 17 residues. With 3 bases removed from V and 1 base from J, the gap between germline ends came to 19 bases. CDR3 coding DNA: TGCGCCAGCAGCTCCAATTCAGGGACGATTGCCCAAGAGACCCAGTACTTC. Translating gives CASSSNSGTIAQETQYF.

The J gene is TRBJ2-3, the V gene TRBV15, with a weak D call TRBD1 (5 bases). The CDR3 loop spans 15 amino acids. Trimming stripped 4 bases from V and 0 bases from J, with 11 bases between. Germline CDR1 LNHNV, CDR2 YYDKDF (reference sequence). The CDR3 sequence: CATSTNRRSTDTQYF. CDR3 sequence (DNA): TGTGCCACCAGCACCAACAGGCGGAGCACAGATACGCAGTATTTT. Full variable domain (rest looked up from reference TRBV15 and TRBJ2-3): DAMVIQNPRYQVTQFGKPVTLSCSQTLNHNVMYWYQQKSSQAPKLLFHYYDKDFNNEADTPDNFQSRRPNTSFCFLDIRSPGLGDTAMYLCATSTNRRSTDTQYFGPGTRLTVL.

The V gene is TRBV4-1, the J gene TRBJ2-3; 9 nucleotides agree with TRBD2. From germline, CDR1 is MGHRA and CDR2 YSYEKL. The CDR3 loop spans 16 amino acids. The V segment lost 0 bases and the J segment 2 bases; nucleotides outside the gene matches: 3. CDR3 coding DNA: TGCGCCAGCAGCCAAGAAGGCGGGAGGGCCACAGATACGCAGTATTTT. Its translation is CASSQEGGRATDTQYF.

V is TRBV24-1 and J is TRBJ1-4, with D perhaps TRBD1 (6 bases). With 6 bases removed from V and 10 bases from J, the gap between germline ends came to 17 bases. CDR1 is KGHDR and CDR2 is SFDVKD in the germline V gene. CDR3 length equals 14 residues. The CDR3 sequence: CATSSTGQSGKLFF. CDR3 nucleotide sequence: TGTGCCACCAGTTCAACAGGGCAGTCTGGAAAACTGTTTTTT.

This chain uses TRBV6-2 or TRBV6-3 with TRBJ1-2, with 7 bases fitting TRBD1. The CDR3 runs to 14 residues. Losses at the gene ends were 4 bases for V and 0 bases for J; bases not matched to a gene: 2. Germline loops: CDR1 MNHEY, CDR2 SVGEGT. The CDR3: CASSSGTANYGYTF. The CDR3 nucleotides are TGTGCCAGCAGTTCCGGGACAGCTAACTATGGCTACACCTTC.

This clonotype was recorded only once. The V call is TRBV10-3, the J call TRBJ2-1; D perhaps matches TRBD2 (5 bases). The V and J ends lost 3 bases and 4 bases respectively, with 7 bases between them. Germline CDR1 is ENHRY and CDR2 is SYGVKD. This CDR3 comprises 13 residues. As DNA, the CDR3 is TGTGCCATCAGTGAAAGGGAGTACAATGAGCAGTTCTTC. It yields the protein CAISEREYNEQFF.

The rearrangement links TRBV29-1 to TRBJ1-1; no clear D. The CDR3 consists of 14 residues. The V gene lost 5 bases and the J gene lost 0 bases, with 13 bases spanning the gap. Looked up from germline, CDR1 is SQVTM and CDR2 is ANQGSEA. CDR3 region: CSVNPPTVNTEAFF. CDR3 DNA sequence: TGCAGCGTTAACCCTCCGACGGTGAACACTGAAGCTTTCTTT. The complete variable domain, with remaining parts taken from reference TRBV29-1 and TRBJ1-1, reads SAVISQKPSRDICQRGTSLTIQCQVDSQVTMMFWYRQQPGQSLTLIATANQGSEATYESGFVIDKFPISRPNLTFSTLTVSNMSPEDSSIYLCSVNPPTVNTEAFFGQGTRLTVV.